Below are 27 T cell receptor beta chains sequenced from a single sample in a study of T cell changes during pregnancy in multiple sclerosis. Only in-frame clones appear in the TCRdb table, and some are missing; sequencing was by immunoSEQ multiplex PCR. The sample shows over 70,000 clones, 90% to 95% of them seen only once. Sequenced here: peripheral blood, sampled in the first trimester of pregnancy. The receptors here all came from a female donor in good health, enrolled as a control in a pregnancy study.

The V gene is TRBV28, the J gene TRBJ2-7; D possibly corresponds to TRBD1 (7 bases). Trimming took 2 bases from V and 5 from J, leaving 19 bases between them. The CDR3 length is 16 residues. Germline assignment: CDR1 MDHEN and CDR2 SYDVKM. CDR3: CASSLRIQGGKNEQYF. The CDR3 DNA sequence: TGTGCCAGCAGTTTAAGGATCCAGGGGGGCAAGAACGAGCAGTACTTC.

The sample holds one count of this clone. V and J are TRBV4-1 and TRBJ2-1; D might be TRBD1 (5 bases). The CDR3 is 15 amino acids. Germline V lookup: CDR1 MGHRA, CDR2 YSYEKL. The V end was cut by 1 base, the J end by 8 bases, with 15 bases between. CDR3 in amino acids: CASSQAPGMKDEQFF. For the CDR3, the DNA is TGCGCCAGCAGCCAAGCGCCAGGGATGAAGGATGAGCAGTTCTTC.

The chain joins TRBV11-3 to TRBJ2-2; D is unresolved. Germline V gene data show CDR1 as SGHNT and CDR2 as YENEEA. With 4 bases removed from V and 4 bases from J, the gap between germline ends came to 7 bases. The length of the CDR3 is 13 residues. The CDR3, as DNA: TGTGCCAGCAGCTCCTATACCACCGGGGAGCTGTTTTTT. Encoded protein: CASSSYTTGELFF. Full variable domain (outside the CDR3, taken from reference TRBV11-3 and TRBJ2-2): EAGVVQSPRYKIIEKKQPVAFWCNPISGHNTLYWYLQNLGQGPELLIRYENEEAVDDSQLPKDRFSAERLKGVDSTLKIQPAELGDSAVYLCASSSYTTGELFFGEGSRLTVL.

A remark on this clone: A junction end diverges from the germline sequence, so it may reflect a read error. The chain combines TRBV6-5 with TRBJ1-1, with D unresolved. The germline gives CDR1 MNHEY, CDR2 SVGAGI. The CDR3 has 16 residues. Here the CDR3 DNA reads TGTGCCAGCAGGTACTTTGGGAGGGCTAGGAACACTGAAGCTTTCTTT. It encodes CASRYFGRARNTEAFF.

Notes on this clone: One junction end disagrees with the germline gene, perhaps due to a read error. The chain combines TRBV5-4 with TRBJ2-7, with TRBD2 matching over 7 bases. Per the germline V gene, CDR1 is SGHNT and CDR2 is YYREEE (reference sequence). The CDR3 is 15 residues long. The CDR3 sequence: CASTLNGGSLREQYF. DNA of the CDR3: TGTGCCAGCACCTTGAACGGCGGGAGCCTACGAGAGCAGTACTTC.

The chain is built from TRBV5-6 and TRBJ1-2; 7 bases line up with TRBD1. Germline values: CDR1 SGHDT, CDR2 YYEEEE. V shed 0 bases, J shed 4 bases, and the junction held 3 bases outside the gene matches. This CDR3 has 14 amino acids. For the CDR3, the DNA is TGTGCCAGCAGCTTGGACAGGGGAAGCTATGGCTACACCTTC. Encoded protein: CASSLDRGSYGYTF.

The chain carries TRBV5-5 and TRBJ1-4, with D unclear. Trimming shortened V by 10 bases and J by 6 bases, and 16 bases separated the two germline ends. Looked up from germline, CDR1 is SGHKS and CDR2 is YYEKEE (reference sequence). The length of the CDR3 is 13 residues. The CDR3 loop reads CASRRALDEKLFF. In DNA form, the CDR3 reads TGTGCCTCCCGAAGAGCTCTAGATGAAAAACTGTTTTTT.

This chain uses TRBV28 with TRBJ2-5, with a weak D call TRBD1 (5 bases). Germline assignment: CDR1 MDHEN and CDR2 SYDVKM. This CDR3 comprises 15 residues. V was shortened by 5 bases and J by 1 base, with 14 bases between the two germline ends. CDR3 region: CASSPLRDSQETQYF. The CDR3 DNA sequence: TGTGCCAGCAGTCCACTCAGGGATTCCCAAGAGACCCAGTACTTC.

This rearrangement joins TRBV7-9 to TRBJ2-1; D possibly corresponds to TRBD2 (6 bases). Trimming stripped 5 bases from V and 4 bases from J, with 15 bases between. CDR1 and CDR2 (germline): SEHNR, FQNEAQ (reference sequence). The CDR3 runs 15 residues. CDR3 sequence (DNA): TGTGCCAGCAGCCCGGGGTCTAGCGCTTACAATGAGCAGTTCTTC. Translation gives CASSPGSSAYNEQFF.

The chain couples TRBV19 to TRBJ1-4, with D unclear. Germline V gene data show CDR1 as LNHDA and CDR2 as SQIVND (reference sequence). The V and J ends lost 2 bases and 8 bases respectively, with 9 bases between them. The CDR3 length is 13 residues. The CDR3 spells CASSIPYGEKLFF. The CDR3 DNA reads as TGTGCCAGTAGTATACCGTACGGGGAAAAACTGTTTTTT.

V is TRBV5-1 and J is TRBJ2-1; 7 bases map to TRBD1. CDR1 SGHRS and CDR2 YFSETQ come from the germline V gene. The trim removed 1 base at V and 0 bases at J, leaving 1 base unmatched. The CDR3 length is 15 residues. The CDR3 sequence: CASSLQGDSYNEQFF. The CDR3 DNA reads TGCGCCAGCAGCTTGCAGGGGGACTCCTACAATGAGCAGTTCTTC.

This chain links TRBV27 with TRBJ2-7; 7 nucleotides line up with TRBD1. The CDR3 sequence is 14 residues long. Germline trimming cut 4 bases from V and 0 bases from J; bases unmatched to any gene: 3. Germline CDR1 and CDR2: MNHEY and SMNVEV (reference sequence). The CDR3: CASSSRDSSYEQYF. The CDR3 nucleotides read TGTGCCAGCAGTTCCCGGGACAGCTCCTACGAGCAGTACTTC.

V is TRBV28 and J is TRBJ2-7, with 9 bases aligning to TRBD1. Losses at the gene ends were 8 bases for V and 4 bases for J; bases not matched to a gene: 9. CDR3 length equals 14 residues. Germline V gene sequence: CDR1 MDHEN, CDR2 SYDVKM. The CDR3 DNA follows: TGTGCCAGCTTGGACAGGGGCTACCTTTACGAGCAGTACTTC. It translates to CASLDRGYLYEQYF.

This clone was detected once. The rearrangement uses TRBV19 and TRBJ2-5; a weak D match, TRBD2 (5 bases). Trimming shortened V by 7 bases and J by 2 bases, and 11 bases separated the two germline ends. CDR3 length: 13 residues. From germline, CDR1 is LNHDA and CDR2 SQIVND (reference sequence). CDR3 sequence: CASNDREQETQYF. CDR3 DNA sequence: TGTGCCAGTAACGATAGGGAGCAAGAGACCCAGTACTTC.

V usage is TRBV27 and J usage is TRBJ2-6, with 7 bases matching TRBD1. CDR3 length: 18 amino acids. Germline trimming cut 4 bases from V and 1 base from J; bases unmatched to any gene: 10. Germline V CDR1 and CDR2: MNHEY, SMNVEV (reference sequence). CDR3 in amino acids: CASSSPGTVSSGANVLTF. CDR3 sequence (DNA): TGTGCCAGCAGTTCCCCCGGGACAGTGTCGTCTGGGGCCAACGTCCTGACTTTC. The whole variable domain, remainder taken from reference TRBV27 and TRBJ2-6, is EAQVTQNPRYLITVTGKKLTVTCSQNMNHEYMSWYRQDPGLGLRQIYYSMNVEVTDKGDVPEGYKVSRKEKRNFPLILESPSPNQTSLYFCASSSPGTVSSGANVLTFGAGSRLTVL.

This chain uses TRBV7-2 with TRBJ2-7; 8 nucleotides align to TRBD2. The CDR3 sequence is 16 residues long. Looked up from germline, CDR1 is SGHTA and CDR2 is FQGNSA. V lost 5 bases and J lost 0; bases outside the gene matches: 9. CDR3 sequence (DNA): TGTGCCAGCAGCCCGTACGGGGCGGGAGGCTCCTACGAGCAGTACTTC. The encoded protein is CASSPYGAGGSYEQYF.

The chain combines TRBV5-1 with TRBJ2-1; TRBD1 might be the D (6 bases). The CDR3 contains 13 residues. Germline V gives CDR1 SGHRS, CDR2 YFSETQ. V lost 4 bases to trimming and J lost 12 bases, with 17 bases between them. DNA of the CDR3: TGCGCCAGCAGCCTCGGGACAAACAGGGCGCAGTTCTTC. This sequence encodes CASSLGTNRAQFF.

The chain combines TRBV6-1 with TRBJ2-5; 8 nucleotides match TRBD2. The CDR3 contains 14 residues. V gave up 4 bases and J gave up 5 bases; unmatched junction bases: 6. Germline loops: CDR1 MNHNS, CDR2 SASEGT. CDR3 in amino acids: CASSAGGLGETQYF. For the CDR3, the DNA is TGTGCCAGCAGTGCGGGGGGGTTAGGGGAGACCCAGTACTTC.

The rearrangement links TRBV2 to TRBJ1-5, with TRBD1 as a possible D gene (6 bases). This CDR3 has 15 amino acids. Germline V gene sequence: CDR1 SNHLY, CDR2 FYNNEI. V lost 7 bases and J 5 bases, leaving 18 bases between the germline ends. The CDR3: CASKIRLGGDQPQHF. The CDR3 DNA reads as TGTGCCAGCAAAATCCGGTTAGGGGGAGATCAGCCCCAGCATTTT.

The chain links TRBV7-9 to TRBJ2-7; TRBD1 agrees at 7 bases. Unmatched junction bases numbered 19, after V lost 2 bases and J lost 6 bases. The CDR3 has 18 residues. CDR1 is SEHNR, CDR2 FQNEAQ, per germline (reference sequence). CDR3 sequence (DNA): TGTGCCAGCAGCTTATGGGAGATGGTAGGGGGCTATGAGGGCGAGCAGTACTTC. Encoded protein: CASSLWEMVGGYEGEQYF.

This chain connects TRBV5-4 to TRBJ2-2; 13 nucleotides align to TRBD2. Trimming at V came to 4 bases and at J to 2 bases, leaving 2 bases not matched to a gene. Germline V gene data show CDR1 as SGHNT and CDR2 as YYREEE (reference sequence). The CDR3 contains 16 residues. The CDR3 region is CASSRTSGGNTGELFF. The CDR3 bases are TGTGCCAGCAGCAGGACTAGCGGGGGAAACACCGGGGAGCTGTTTTTT.

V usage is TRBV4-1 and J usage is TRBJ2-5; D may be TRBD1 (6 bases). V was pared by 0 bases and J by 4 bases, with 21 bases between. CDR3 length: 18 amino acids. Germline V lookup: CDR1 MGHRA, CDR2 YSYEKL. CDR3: CASSQDHPPGQLGETQYF. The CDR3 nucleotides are TGCGCCAGCAGCCAAGACCACCCCCCTGGACAGTTAGGAGAGACCCAGTACTTC.

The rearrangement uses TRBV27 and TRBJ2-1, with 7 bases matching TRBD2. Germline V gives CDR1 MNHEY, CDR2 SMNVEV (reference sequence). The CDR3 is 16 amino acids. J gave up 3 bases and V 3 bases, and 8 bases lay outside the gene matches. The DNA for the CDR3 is TGTGCCAGCAGTTTTTCACTAGCGCCCCGCTACAATGAGCAGTTCTTC. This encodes CASSFSLAPRYNEQFF.

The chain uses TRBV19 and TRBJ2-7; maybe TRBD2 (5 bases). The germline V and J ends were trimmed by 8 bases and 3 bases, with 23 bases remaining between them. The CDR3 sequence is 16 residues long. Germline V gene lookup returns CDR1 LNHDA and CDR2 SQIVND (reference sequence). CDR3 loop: CASSFHRGGGRYEQYF. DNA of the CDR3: TGTGCCAGTTCCTTCCACCGAGGTGGCGGGCGCTACGAGCAGTACTTC.

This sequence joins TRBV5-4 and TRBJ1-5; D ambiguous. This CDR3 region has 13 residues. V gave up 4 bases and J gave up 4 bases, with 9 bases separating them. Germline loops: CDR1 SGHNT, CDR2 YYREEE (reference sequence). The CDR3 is CASSKDSNQPQHF. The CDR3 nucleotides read TGTGCCAGCAGCAAGGACTCAAATCAGCCCCAGCATTTT.

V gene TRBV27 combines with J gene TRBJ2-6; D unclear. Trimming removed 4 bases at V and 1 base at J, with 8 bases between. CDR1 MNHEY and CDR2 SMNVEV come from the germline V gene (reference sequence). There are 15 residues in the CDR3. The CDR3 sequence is CASSYGRSGANVLTF. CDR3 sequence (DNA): TGTGCCAGCAGTTACGGTCGGTCTGGGGCCAACGTCCTGACTTTC.

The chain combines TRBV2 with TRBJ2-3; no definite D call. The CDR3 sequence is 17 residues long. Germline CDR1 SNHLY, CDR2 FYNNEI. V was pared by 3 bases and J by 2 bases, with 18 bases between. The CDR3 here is CASSEAGPQSNTDTQYF. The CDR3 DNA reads TGTGCCAGCAGTGAGGCAGGCCCACAATCAAACACAGATACGCAGTATTTT.